The T cell receptor (beta chain) under discussion was sequenced for a study of tumor-infiltrating lymphocytes in primary liver carcinoma. Germline DNA was extracted alongside blood RNA, which was obtained from unsorted whole blood. Production of TCR beta cDNA used around 500 ng total RNA together with a constant-region primer. Nested multiplex PCR, run for three rounds with slightly modified ARM-PCR, yielded TCR beta libraries. Two initial PCR rounds of around 9 cycles each paired TRBV1-TRBV30 forward primers with a C-beta reverse primer. TCRdb re-called the multiplex PCR reads with MiXCR, one entry per CDR3 protein. In the table there are just over 300,000 distinct CDR3 sequences, roughly 60% of which are singletons. The CDR3 length is 13 residues. CDR1 is SQVTM, CDR2 ANQGSEA, per germline.

The chain uses TRBV29-1 and TRBJ2-1, with 7 bases lining up with TRBD2. The specimen was peripheral blood. This clonotype was sampled from a woman under 40 with primary liver carcinoma and hepatitis B virus infection. The CDR3 region has the DNA TGCAGGGACCTAGCGGACCTTTACAATGAGCAGTTCTTC. Its translation: CRDLADLYNEQFF.